These T cell receptor beta chains were read from a single sample in a study of prognosis after radiotherapy for stage I lung cancer. Via MiXCR, TCRdb re-called the multiplex PCR reads, giving one row per CDR3 protein. The sample comprises about 27,000 distinct CDR3 sequences, about 45% of which are singletons, and 14% to 15% rests with the top ten. The material was PBMCs, obtained before or after stereotactic body radiation therapy (not recorded which). These receptors all stem from a donor at least 50 years old with non-small cell lung cancer. Both conserved end residues are part of each CDR3. The D gene is left open where the match is weak. Clone size is given for some rows only: seen once, a few or many times, or a class if the clone is expanded.

v_call,clone_size,d_call,j_call,cdr3_nt,cdr3_aa
TRBV9,-,-,TRBJ2-7,TGTGCCAGCAGCGGCTACGAGCAGTACTTC,CASSGYEQYF
TRBV2,many,TRBD2,TRBJ2-1,TGTGCCAGCAGTGGCCGACTAGCGGGGGTTGGAGACAATGAGCAGTTCTTC,CASSGRLAGVGDNEQFF
TRBV7-8,-,-,TRBJ1-5,TGTGCCAGCAGCTTCCGGGGCGGCAAGCCCCAGAATTTT,CASSFRGGKPQNF
TRBV6-2/TRBV6-3,medium-sized,-,TRBJ2-2,TGTGCCAGCAGTTGGCCCGCACGCGGGGAGCTGTTTTTT,CASSWPARGELFF
TRBV2,medium-sized,-,TRBJ2-2,TGTGCCAGCTGGGGGGCAATCACCGGGGAGCTGTTTTTT,CASWGAITGELFF
TRBV6-1,-,TRBD1,TRBJ2-5,TGTGCCAGCATTCCCGTGACAGGGCAAGAGACCCAGTACTTC,CASIPVTGQETQYF
TRBV7-2,many,-,TRBJ2-4,TGTGCCAGCAGCTTAGTGGCCGGGAAACCTCTAGCCAAAAACATTCAGTACTTC,CASSLVAGKPLAKNIQYF
TRBV28,once,-,TRBJ1-4,TGTGCCAGCAGTTTTATTCAGGGAATTTCAACTAATGAAAAACTGTTTTTT,CASSFIQGISTNEKLFF
TRBV25-1,-,-,TRBJ1-2,TGTGCCAGCTCCCTAAGGCGGGCAGGGCTAGATTTCCCCTATGGCTACGCCTTC,CASSLRRAGLDFPYGYAF
TRBV19,-,-,TRBJ2-7,TGTGCCAGTAGTATAGATATATTCCGGGGAGAGCAGTACTTC,CASSIDIFRGEQYF
TRBV7-8,many,-,TRBJ2-1,TGTGCCAGCAGAGATCTGGGAGATGAGCAGTTCTTC,CASRDLGDEQFF
TRBV6-5,many,-,TRBJ1-1,TGTGCCAGCAGTTACTCGGAGAACACTGAAGCTTTCTTT,CASSYSENTEAFF